A single T cell receptor (beta chain) is shown here with its context. This specimen belongs to a study of T cell responses to AZD1222 COVID-19 vaccine. Across the study: Some second doses came at about 4 weeks and others at about 12 weeks; these were pooled.

Measured with immunoSEQ multiplex PCR; TCRdb has only the in-frame clones, and not every one. This sample has more than 60,000 clones, with about 88% found just once. The CDR3 is 14 amino acids. Germline lookup yields CDR1 LGHNA and CDR2 YNFKEQ. The ends were cut back, 1 base at V and 7 bases at J, with 10 bases in the middle. The specimen comprised peripheral blood, sampled on day 0 of AZD1222 vaccination. The rearrangement joins TRBV4-2 to TRBJ1-4; TRBD1 might be the D (6 bases). This receptor was identified in an adult in good health. The CDR3 protein is CASSQGGGGEKLFF. In nucleotides, the CDR3 is TGTGCCAGCAGCCAAGGGGGGGGCGGTGAAAAACTGTTTTTT.